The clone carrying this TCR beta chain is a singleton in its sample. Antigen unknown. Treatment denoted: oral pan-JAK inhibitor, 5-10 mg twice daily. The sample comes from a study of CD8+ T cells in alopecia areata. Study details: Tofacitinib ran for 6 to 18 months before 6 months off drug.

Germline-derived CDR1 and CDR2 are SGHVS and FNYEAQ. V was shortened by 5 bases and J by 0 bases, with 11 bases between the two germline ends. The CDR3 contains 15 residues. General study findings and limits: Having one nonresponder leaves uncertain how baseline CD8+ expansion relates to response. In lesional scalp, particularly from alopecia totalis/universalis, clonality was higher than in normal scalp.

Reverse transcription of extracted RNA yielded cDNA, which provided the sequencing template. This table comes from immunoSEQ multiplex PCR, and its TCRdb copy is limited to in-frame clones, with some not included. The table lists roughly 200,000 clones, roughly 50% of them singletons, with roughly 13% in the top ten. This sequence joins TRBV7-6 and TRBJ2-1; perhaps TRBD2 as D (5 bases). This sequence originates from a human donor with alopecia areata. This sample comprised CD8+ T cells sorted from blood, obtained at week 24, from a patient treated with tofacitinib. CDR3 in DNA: TGTGCCAGCAGCCGAGCGGTGAGCTCCTACAATGAGCAGTTCTTC. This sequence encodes CASSRAVSSYNEQFF.